Listed here is a single TCR beta chain. The data were taken from a study of blood T cell repertoires in COVID-19. This CDR3 region has 15 residues. Germline-derived CDR1 and CDR2 are MDHEN and SYDVKM. Trimming cost V 7 bases and J 2 bases; bases outside gene matches: 7. Participants' reported clinical history set cohort assignment. Original processing notes: Estimates of nucleated cell counts were drawn from the amplification of reference gene primers. Sequenced by immunoSEQ multiplex PCR; TCRdb stores in-frame clones only, minus some. V and J calls and clone size follow that table, whereas D and trimming were derived from the DNA. The data show 150,000 to 200,000 clones, with around 92% seen just once and over 7% held by the top ten.

Sequencing used PBMCs or T cells enriched from blood (not recorded which). This chain connects TRBV28 to TRBJ2-3; 9 bases line up with TRBD2. The TCR comes from a woman younger than 35 who had recovered from COVID-19. CDR3 sequence reads: CASTHLAGTTDTQYF. As DNA, the CDR3 is TGTGCCAGCACCCACCTAGCGGGGACCACAGATACGCAGTATTTT.